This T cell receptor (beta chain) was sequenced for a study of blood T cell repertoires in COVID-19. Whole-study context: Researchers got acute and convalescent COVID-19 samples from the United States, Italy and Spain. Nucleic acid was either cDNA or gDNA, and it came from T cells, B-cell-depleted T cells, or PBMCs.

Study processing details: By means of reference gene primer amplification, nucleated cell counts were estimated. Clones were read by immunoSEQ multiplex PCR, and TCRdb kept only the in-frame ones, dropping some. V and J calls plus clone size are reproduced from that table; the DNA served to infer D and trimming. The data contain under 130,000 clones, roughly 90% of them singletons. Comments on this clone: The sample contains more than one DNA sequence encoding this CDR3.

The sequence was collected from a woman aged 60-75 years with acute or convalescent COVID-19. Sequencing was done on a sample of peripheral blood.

CDR3 loop: CASSLGGGSAKNIQYF. CDR3 sequence (DNA): TGCGCCAGCAGCTTAGGCGGGGGGAGTGCCAAAAACATTCAGTACTTC. The chain uses TRBV5-1 and TRBJ2-4; 8 nucleotides match TRBD2. The germline gives CDR1 SGHRS, CDR2 YFSETQ. The CDR3 has 16 residues. V lost 2 bases and J lost 1; bases outside the gene matches: 5.